The following is a T cell receptor (beta chain) sequence with its context. Its specificity is not known. The sample originates from a study of graft-versus-host responses after intestinal transplantation. The protocol was immunoSEQ multiplex PCR, while the TCRdb copy is restricted to in-frame clones and leaves out a portion. The data show 95,000 or so clones, with more than 80% seen just once and around 16% held by the top ten. The CDR3 loop spans 15 amino acids. Germline CDR1 reads LGHNT; CDR2 reads FRNRAP. The germline V and J ends were trimmed by 1 base and 4 bases, with 13 bases remaining between them. General observations from the study: Graft-donor T cell macrochimerism in patients accompanied high graft-versus-host to host-versus-graft clonal ratios in allografts.

The starting material was PBMCs, obtained 450 to 480 days after intestinal transplant. This sequence was found in a human patient who received an intestinal transplant, so some T cells may come from the graft donor. The genes are TRBV12-5 and TRBJ1-1, with a tentative D call TRBD1 (5 bases). The CDR3 region has the DNA TGTGCTAGTGGTTTGGCAGGGACCCTGACCACTGAAGCTTTCTTT. Its protein product is CASGLAGTLTTEAFF.